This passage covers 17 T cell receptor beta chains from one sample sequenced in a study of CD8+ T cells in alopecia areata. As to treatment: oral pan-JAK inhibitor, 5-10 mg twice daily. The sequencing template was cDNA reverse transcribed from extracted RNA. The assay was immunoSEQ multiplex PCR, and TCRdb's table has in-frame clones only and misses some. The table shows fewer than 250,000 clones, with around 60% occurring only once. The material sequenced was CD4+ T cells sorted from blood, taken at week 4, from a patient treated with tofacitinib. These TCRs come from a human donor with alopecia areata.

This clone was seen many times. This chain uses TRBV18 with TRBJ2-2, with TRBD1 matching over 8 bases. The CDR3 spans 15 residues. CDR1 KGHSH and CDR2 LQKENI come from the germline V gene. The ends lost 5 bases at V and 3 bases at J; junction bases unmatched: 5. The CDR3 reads CASSSGTGHTGELFF. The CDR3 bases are TGTGCCAGCTCATCCGGGACAGGCCACACCGGGGAGCTGTTTTTT.

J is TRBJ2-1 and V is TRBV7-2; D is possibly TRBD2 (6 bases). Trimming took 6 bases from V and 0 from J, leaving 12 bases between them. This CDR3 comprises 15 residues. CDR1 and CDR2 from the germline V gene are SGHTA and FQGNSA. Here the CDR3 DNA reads TGTGCCAGCAGTCCGGGAGTTAGCTCCTACAATGAGCAGTTCTTC. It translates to CASSPGVSSYNEQFF. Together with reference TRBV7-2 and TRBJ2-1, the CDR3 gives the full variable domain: GAGVSQSPSNKVTEKGKDVELRCDPISGHTALYWYRQSLGQGLEFLIYFQGNSAPDKSGLPSDRFSAERTGGSVSTLTIQRTQQEDSAVYLCASSPGVSSYNEQFFGPGTRLTVL.

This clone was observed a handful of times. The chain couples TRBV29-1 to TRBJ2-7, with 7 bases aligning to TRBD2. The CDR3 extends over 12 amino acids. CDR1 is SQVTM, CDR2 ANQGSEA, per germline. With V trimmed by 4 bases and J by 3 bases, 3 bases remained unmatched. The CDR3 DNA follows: TGCAGCGTTGGGTGGACTAGCTACGAGCAGTACTTC. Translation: CSVGWTSYEQYF.

Here the CDR3 DNA reads TGTGCCAGCAGTGACTATAGCGGGAGGGCCGGAAACATTCAGTACTTC. It codes for CASSDYSGRAGNIQYF. The rearrangement links TRBV6-1 to TRBJ2-4, with TRBD2 identical over 11 bases. The junction had 7 bases not matched to a gene; V was cut back by 3 bases and J by 6 bases. CDR1 and CDR2 from the germline V gene are MNHNS and SASEGT. CDR3 length equals 16 residues.

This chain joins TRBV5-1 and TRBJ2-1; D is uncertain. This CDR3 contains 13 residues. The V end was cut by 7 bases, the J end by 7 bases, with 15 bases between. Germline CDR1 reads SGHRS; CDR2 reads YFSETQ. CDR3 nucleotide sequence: TGCGCCAGCCGCCTCTTAGTGGGGAATGAGCAGTTCTTC. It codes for CASRLLVGNEQFF.

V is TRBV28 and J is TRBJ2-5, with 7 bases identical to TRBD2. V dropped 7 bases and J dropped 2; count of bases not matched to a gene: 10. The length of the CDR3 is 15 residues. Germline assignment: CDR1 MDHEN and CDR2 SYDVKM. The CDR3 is CASIEVGGSQETQYF. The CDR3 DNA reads TGTGCCAGCATCGAAGTGGGCGGGAGTCAAGAGACCCAGTACTTC.

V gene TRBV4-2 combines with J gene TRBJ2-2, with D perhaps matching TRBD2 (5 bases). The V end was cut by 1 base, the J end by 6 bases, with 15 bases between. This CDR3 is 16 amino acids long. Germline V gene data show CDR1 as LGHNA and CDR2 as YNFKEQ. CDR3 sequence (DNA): TGTGCCAGCAGCCAAGTAAGGTCGGGAATCGCCGGGGAGCTGTTTTTT. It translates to CASSQVRSGIAGELFF.

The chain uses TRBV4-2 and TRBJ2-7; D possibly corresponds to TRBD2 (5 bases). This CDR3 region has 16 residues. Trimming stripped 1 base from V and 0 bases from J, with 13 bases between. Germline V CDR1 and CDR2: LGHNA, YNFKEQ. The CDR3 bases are TGTGCCAGCAGCCAAGTGGCGGGCGGAAGCTCCTACGAGCAGTACTTC. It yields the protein CASSQVAGGSSYEQYF.

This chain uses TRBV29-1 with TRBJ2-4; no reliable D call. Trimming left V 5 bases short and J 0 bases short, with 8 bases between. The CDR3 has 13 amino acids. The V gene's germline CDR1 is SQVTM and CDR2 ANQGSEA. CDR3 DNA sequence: TGCAGCGTTAATCAGCTAGCCAAAAACATTCAGTACTTC. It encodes CSVNQLAKNIQYF.

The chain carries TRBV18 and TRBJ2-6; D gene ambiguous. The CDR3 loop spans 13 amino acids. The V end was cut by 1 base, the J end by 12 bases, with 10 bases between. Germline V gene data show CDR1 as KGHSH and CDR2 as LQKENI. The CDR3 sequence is CASSPLLASVLTF. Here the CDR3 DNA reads TGTGCCAGCTCACCACTACTGGCTTCCGTCCTGACTTTC.

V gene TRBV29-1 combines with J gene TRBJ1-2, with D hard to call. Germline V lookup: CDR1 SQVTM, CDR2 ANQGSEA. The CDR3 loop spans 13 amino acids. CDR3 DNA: TGCGCGTTTGGGCAAATTGCTAACTATGGCTACACCTTC. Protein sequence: CAFGQIANYGYTF.

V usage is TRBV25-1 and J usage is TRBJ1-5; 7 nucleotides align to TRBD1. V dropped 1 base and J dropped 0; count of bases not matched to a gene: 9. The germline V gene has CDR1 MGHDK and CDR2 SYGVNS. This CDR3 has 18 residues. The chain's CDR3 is CASSEWGQRINSNQPQHF. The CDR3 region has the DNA TGTGCCAGCAGTGAATGGGGACAGAGGATTAATAGCAATCAGCCCCAGCATTTT.

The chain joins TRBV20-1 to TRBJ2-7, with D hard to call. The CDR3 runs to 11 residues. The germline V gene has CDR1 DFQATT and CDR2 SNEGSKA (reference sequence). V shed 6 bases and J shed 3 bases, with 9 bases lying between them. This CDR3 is CSAHSSYEQYF. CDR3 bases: TGCAGTGCCCACAGCAGCTACGAGCAGTACTTC.

In nucleotides, the CDR3 is TGTGCCAGCAGTCTACAGGGGGTATTCTACAATGAGCAGTTCTTC. Amino acids: CASSLQGVFYNEQFF. This rearrangement joins TRBV2 to TRBJ2-1; 8 nucleotides align to TRBD1. The J segment lost 3 bases and the V segment lost 5 bases, leaving 6 bases of the junction unmatched. The CDR3 has 15 amino acids. CDR1 and CDR2 (germline): SNHLY, FYNNEI.

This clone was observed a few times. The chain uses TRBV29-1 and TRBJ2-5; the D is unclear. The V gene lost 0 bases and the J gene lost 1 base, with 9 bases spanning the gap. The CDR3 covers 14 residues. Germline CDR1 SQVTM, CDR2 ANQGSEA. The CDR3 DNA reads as TGCAGCGTTGAAGATGGGCGGCTCCAAGAGACCCAGTACTTC. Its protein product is CSVEDGRLQETQYF. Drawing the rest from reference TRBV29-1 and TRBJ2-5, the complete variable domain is SAVISQKPSRDICQRGTSLTIQCQVDSQVTMMFWYRQQPGQSLTLIATANQGSEATYESGFVIDKFPISRPNLTFSTLTVSNMSPEDSSIYLCSVEDGRLQETQYFGPGTRLLVL.

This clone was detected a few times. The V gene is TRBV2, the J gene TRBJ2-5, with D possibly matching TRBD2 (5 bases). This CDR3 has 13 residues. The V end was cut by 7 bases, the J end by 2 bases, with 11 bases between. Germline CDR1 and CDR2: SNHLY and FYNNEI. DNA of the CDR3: TGTGCCAGCAAGCAGCGGATACAAGAGACCCAGTACTTC. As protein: CASKQRIQETQYF.

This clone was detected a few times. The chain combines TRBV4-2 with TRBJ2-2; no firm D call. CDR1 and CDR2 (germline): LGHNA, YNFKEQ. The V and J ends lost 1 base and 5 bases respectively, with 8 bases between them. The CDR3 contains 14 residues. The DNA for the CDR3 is TGTGCCAGCAGCCAAGGGGTCGTGACCGGGGAGCTGTTTTTT. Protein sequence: CASSQGVVTGELFF.